This is a list of T cell receptor beta chains from one sample in a study of blood T cell repertoires in COVID-19. The method was immunoSEQ multiplex PCR; TCRdb's version includes in-frame clones alone and lacks a portion of them. The table includes roughly 200,000 clones, roughly 89% detected once. The sample taken for sequencing was peripheral blood. The receptors shown here come from a man aged 55 to 70 who had recovered from COVID-19. CDR3s include the opening cysteine and the closing phenylalanine or tryptophan. D genes are given only for firm matches. The size field is filled for only some rows; it gives once, few, many or a size class.

>TRBJ2-6|NA|TRBV5-1|NA
CASSSGTGGANVLTF
TGCGCCAGCAGCTCGGGCACAGGTGGGGCCAACGTCCTGACTTTC
>TRBJ1-1|NA|TRBV10-3|TRBD1
CASTPSAGGYQAFF
TGTGCCAGCACGCCGTCGGCAGGGGGATATCAAGCTTTCTTT
>TRBJ1-6|NA|TRBV7-2|TRBD1
CASSLGQNNSPLHF
TGTGCCAGCAGCTTGGGACAGAATAATTCACCCCTCCACTTT
>TRBJ2-2|few|TRBV12-5|TRBD1
CASGTGQVGAGELFF
TGTGCTAGTGGCACGGGACAGGTCGGCGCCGGGGAGCTGTTTTTT
>TRBJ1-1|once|TRBV4-1|TRBD1
CASSQETGTNTEAFF
TGCGCCAGCAGCCAAGAGACAGGGACGAACACTGAAGCTTTCTTT
>TRBJ2-3|NA|TRBV29-1|TRBD2
CSVGTSGGNTDTQYF
TGCAGCGTTGGGACTAGCGGAGGCAACACAGATACGCAGTATTTT
>TRBJ1-2|NA|TRBV28|NA
CASSWKGDYTF
TGTGCCAGCAGTTGGAAGGGGGACTACACCTTC
>TRBJ2-7|NA|TRBV6-5|NA
CASSYSKSRLTYEQYF
TGTGCCAGCAGTTACTCGAAGTCACGTCTAACCTACGAGCAGTACTTC
>TRBJ1-5|NA|TRBV28|NA
CASSLTRSVGHQPQHF
TGTGCCAGCAGTTTAACGAGGTCAGTAGGTCATCAGCCCCAGCATTTT
>TRBJ2-2|NA|TRBV7-3|NA
CASSLKVGSGDTGELFF
TGTGCCAGCAGCTTAAAGGTGGGGTCGGGGGACACCGGGGAGCTGTTTTTT
>TRBJ1-4|NA|TRBV24-1|NA
CATSDLMDSATNEKLFF
TGTGCCACCAGTGATTTAATGGACTCCGCGACTAATGAAAAACTGTTTTTT
>TRBJ2-7|NA|TRBV6-5|TRBD2
CASSYSGGLYEQYF
TGTGCCAGCAGTTACAGCGGGGGACTCTACGAGCAGTACTTC
>TRBJ2-3|NA|TRBV11-3|NA
CASSLDQARDRWQYF
TGTGCCAGCAGCTTGGACCAGGCGCGGGACCGCTGGCAGTATTTT
>TRBJ1-2|NA|TRBV18|NA
CASSPSQVEGGYTF
TGTGCCAGCTCACCCTCTCAGGTCGAGGGCGGCTACACCTTC
>TRBJ2-3|once|TRBV7-6|TRBD2
CASSLGLTSGGSDTQYF
TGTGCCAGCAGCTTAGGGCTGACTAGCGGGGGATCAGATACGCAGTATTTT
>TRBJ2-3|NA|TRBV6-5|NA
CASSNRAALDTQYF
TGTGCCAGCAGTAACAGAGCTGCATTGGATACGCAGTATTTT
>TRBJ2-7|NA|TRBV14|NA
CASSLGYEQYF
TGTGCCAGCAGCCTCGGCTACGAGCAGTACTTC
>TRBJ1-4|NA|TRBV4-2|NA
CASSQVSGQTNEKLFF
TGTGCCAGCAGCCAAGTCTCAGGGCAAACTAATGAAAAACTGTTTTTT
>TRBJ2-5|NA|TRBV9|TRBD1
CASSAQGALETQYF
TGTGCCAGCAGCGCCCAGGGGGCCCTGGAGACCCAGTACTTC
>TRBJ1-3|NA|TRBV7-2|NA
CASSLGDIGWASGNTIYF
TGTGCCAGCAGCTTAGGTGACATCGGCTGGGCCTCTGGAAACACCATATATTTT
>TRBJ1-2|NA|TRBV7-2|NA
CASRLGHTGGYGYTF
TGTGCCAGCAGACTGGGTCACACAGGTGGCTATGGCTACACCTTC
>TRBJ2-1|NA|TRBV29-1|NA
CSVVPFTPSYNEQFF
TGCAGCGTTGTGCCGTTTACACCCTCCTACAATGAGCAGTTCTTC
>TRBJ1-3|NA|TRBV15|NA
CATSRDTRGGNTIYF
TGTGCCACCAGCAGAGACACAAGAGGGGGAAACACCATATATTTT
>TRBJ1-1|NA|TRBV15|TRBD1
CATSRTTRRGLTEAFF
TGTGCCACCAGCAGAACTACTAGAAGGGGGCTCACTGAAGCTTTCTTT
>TRBJ2-2|NA|TRBV3-1/TRBV3-2|TRBD2
CASSQGLAGGRTGELFF
TGTGCCAGCAGCCAAGGACTAGCGGGGGGGAGAACCGGGGAGCTGTTTTTT
>TRBJ2-5|once|TRBV2|NA
CASSGDMGPQYF
TGTGCCAGCAGCGGGGACATGGGGCCCCAGTACTTC
>TRBJ2-7|NA|TRBV30|TRBD2
CAWSVGGDSYEQYF
TGTGCCTGGAGTGTTGGGGGGGATTCCTACGAGCAGTACTTC
>TRBJ1-4|NA|TRBV5-1|NA
CASSIGPTNEKLFF
TGCGCCAGCAGCATCGGTCCGACTAATGAAAAACTGTTTTTT
>TRBJ1-1|NA|TRBV15|NA
CATTLGVRNTEAFF
TGTGCCACCACCTTGGGCGTGCGTAACACTGAAGCTTTCTTT
>TRBJ1-1|NA|TRBV18|NA
CASSPLVVSVGTEAFF
TGTGCCAGCTCACCCCTCGTTGTATCTGTCGGCACTGAAGCTTTCTTT
>TRBJ2-3|once|TRBV18|TRBD2
CASSPTSGRGGDTQYF
TGTGCCAGCTCACCGACTAGCGGGAGAGGTGGAGATACGCAGTATTTT
>TRBJ1-6|NA|TRBV6-1|NA
CASSYRTVNSPLHF
TGTGCCAGCAGTTATAGGACAGTAAATTCACCCCTCCACTTT
>TRBJ1-4|NA|TRBV7-9|TRBD1
CASSKTPGQDATNEKLFF
TGTGCCAGCAGCAAAACTCCGGGACAGGATGCAACTAATGAAAAACTGTTTTTT
>TRBJ1-6|NA|TRBV6-6|NA
CASSPLSGGARNSPLHF
TGTGCCAGCAGTCCCCTATCGGGGGGCGCTAGGAATTCACCCCTCCACTTT
>TRBJ1-2|NA|TRBV19|TRBD1
CASSTGTGDWYGYTF
TGTGCCAGTAGTACCGGGACAGGGGATTGGTATGGCTACACCTTC
>TRBJ2-1|few|TRBV7-3|TRBD1
CASSLMAGGNAQFF
TGTGCCAGCAGCTTAATGGCAGGGGGCAACGCGCAGTTCTTC
>TRBJ2-5|NA|TRBV4-3|TRBD2
CASSPSGGLVEETQYF
TGCGCCAGCAGCCCAAGCGGGGGACTGGTGGAAGAGACCCAGTACTTC
>TRBJ2-7|NA|TRBV7-9|NA
CASTLGLGGADEQYF
TGTGCCAGCACGCTGGGACTTGGAGGAGCCGACGAGCAGTACTTC
>TRBJ1-5|NA|TRBV12-3/TRBV12-4|NA
CASSYRDGQPQHF
TGTGCCAGCAGTTACAGGGATGGTCAGCCCCAGCATTTT
>TRBJ2-3|NA|TRBV10-1|TRBD1
CASSEGTGGTDTQYF
TGCGCCAGCAGTGAAGGGACAGGGGGGACAGATACGCAGTATTTT
>TRBJ2-1|NA|TRBV15|TRBD2
CATSRAMSSGYNEQFF
TGTGCCACCAGCAGAGCAATGTCTAGCGGCTACAACGAGCAGTTCTTC
>TRBJ2-5|NA|TRBV30|NA
CAWSVGAARKETQYF
TGTGCCTGGAGTGTTGGGGCGGCCCGGAAAGAGACCCAGTACTTC
>TRBJ2-5|NA|TRBV7-3|NA
CASSLNGGQETQYF
TGTGCCAGCAGCTTAAATGGGGGGCAAGAGACCCAGTACTTC
>TRBJ2-3|NA|TRBV28|NA
CASSFYGGAGTDTQYF
TGTGCCAGCAGTTTTTACGGGGGTGCAGGCACAGATACGCAGTATTTT
>TRBJ1-1|NA|TRBV9|NA
CASSVMSAMNTEAFF
TGTGCCAGCAGCGTAATGAGCGCAATGAACACTGAAGCTTTCTTT
>TRBJ1-5|NA|TRBV19|TRBD1
CASSLTGGSFSNQPQHF
TGTGCCAGTAGTCTTACAGGGGGCTCTTTCTCTAATCAGCCCCAGCATTTT
>TRBJ2-7|NA|TRBV9|TRBD2
CASSVGGLAGENRQYF
TGTGCCAGCAGCGTAGGGGGACTAGCGGGAGAAAATAGGCAGTACTTC
>TRBJ1-6|NA|TRBV9|NA
CASSVESDSYNSPLHF
TGTGCCAGCAGCGTAGAATCGGACAGCTATAATTCACCCCTCCACTTT
>TRBJ2-5|NA|TRBV2|NA
CASSASSAYQETQYF
TGTGCCAGCAGTGCCTCTAGCGCGTACCAAGAGACCCAGTACTTC
>TRBJ1-6|NA|TRBV6-2/TRBV6-3|NA
CASSYSTEYSPLHF
TGTGCCAGCAGTTACTCGACAGAATATTCACCCCTCCACTTT
>TRBJ1-2|NA|TRBV19|TRBD1
CASRRQGNNGGYTF
TGTGCCAGTAGGAGACAGGGAAACAATGGGGGCTACACCTTC
>TRBJ2-5|NA|TRBV19|TRBD2
CASSMSGEQETQYF
TGTGCCAGTAGTATGAGCGGGGAGCAAGAGACCCAGTACTTC
>TRBJ2-3|few|TRBV5-1|TRBD2
CASSLEGSGGDTQYF
TGCGCCAGCAGCTTGGAAGGTAGCGGGGGGGATACGCAGTATTTT
>TRBJ1-1|NA|TRBV7-3|NA
CASSLQQGNTEAFF
TGTGCCAGCAGCCTTCAACAGGGGAACACTGAAGCTTTCTTT
>TRBJ1-1|NA|TRBV5-1|NA
CASRWGSLNTEAFF
TGCGCCAGCCGGTGGGGCAGTCTGAACACTGAAGCTTTCTTT
>TRBJ1-6|NA|TRBV6-6|TRBD1
CASSIDRGYSGSPLHF
TGTGCCAGCAGTATCGACAGGGGATATAGCGGTTCACCCCTCCACTTT
>TRBJ2-3|once|TRBV5-1|NA
CASSLPGSPDTQYF
TGCGCCAGCAGCTTACCGGGATCACCCGATACGCAGTATTTT
>TRBJ2-7|NA|TRBV9|TRBD1
CASSVGDRPSYEQYF
TGTGCCAGCAGCGTAGGGGACAGGCCCTCCTACGAGCAGTACTTC
>TRBJ1-4|NA|TRBV12-5|NA
CASGFPGVYNEKLFF
TGTGCTAGTGGTTTTCCAGGCGTTTATAATGAAAAACTGTTTTTT